The 32 T cell receptor beta chains below all came from one sample that was sequenced in a study of T cells in Graves' hyperthyroidism and ophthalmopathy. The investigators amplified TCR beta CDR3 regions from RNA transcripts. The HTBI primer set served for first-round RT-PCR of the TCR CDR3. In TCRdb, the multiplex PCR reads were re-called with MiXCR into one record per CDR3 protein. Of some 580,000 distinct CDR3 sequences detected, roughly 15% appear once; the ten largest clones hold less than 3.5%. The sample comprised blood. Receptor source: a woman in her thirties or forties with Graves' ophthalmopathy.

This clonotype has more than one count but fewer than ten. The V gene is TRBV19, the J gene TRBJ2-1; unclear D gene. The V gene's germline CDR1 is LNHDA and CDR2 SQIVND (reference sequence). The CDR3 sequence is 13 residues long. The ends were cut back, 4 bases at V and 2 bases at J, with 6 bases in the middle. CDR3 residues: CASSTATYNEQFF. The CDR3 DNA follows: TGTGCCAGTAGTACAGCTACCTACAATGAGCAGTTCTTC.

This clonotype was counted at least ten times. This rearrangement joins TRBV24-1 to TRBJ2-5; D remains unclear. This CDR3 has 12 amino acids. Germline V gene lookup returns CDR1 KGHDR and CDR2 SFDVKD. V was clipped by 5 bases and J by 4 bases, with 7 bases between them. The CDR3 DNA sequence: TGTGCCACCAGTGCCGGCGGAGAGACCCAGTACTTC. Amino acid sequence: CATSAGGETQYF.

This clonotype was counted at least ten times. This sequence joins TRBV20-1 and TRBJ2-7, with no clear D. This CDR3 has 12 amino acids. Germline CDR1 and CDR2: DFQATT and SNEGSKA (reference sequence). V was pared by 0 bases and J by 3 bases, with 6 bases between. Written as DNA, the CDR3 is TGCAGTGCTAGAGATTACGGCTACGAGCAGTACTTC. It encodes CSARDYGYEQYF.

This clonotype was found a few times. The chain uses TRBV3-1 and TRBJ2-7; D might be TRBD1 (5 bases). Germline V gene data show CDR1 as LGHDT and CDR2 as YNNKEL (reference sequence). This CDR3 has 16 amino acids. Trimming shortened V by 5 bases and J by 3 bases, and 20 bases separated the two germline ends. The CDR3 reads CASSAAWTSPFYEQYF. DNA of the CDR3: TGTGCCAGCAGCGCAGCGTGGACATCCCCTTTCTACGAGCAGTACTTC.

This clonotype has a count of ten or more. The genes are TRBV28 and TRBJ2-1; the D call may be TRBD1 or TRBD2 (6 bases each). V lost 7 bases, J lost 2 bases, and 9 bases lay in between. The CDR3 covers 13 residues. The germline V gene has CDR1 MDHEN and CDR2 SYDVKM. CDR3 sequence reads: CASKGGPYNEQFF. Written as DNA, the CDR3 is TGTGCCAGCAAGGGGGGCCCCTACAATGAGCAGTTCTTC.

This clonotype was recorded many times. The V and J genes are TRBV3-1 and TRBJ1-2, with D unclear. The CDR3 covers 12 residues. The germline V gene has CDR1 LGHDT and CDR2 YNNKEL (reference sequence). The V gene lost 5 bases and the J gene lost 7 bases, with 11 bases spanning the gap. The CDR3 coding sequence is TGTGCCAGCAGCGGCCTGGACGGTGGCTACACCTTC. Amino acid sequence: CASSGLDGGYTF.

This clonotype was picked up many times. The CDR3 DNA reads TGTGCCTGGGGTAACAGGGAAGCTTTCTTT. Protein: CAWGNREAFF. The V call is TRBV30, the J call TRBJ1-1; weak D call: TRBD1 (5 bases). Deletions cut 5 bases from V and 8 bases from J, with 9 bases between. CDR3 length: 10 amino acids. In germline, CDR1 is GTSNPN, CDR2 SVGIG (reference sequence).

This clonotype has a count of ten or more. The chain links TRBV27 to TRBJ2-7; D remains unclear. Per the germline V gene, CDR1 is MNHEY and CDR2 is SMNVEV (reference sequence). The CDR3 sequence is 13 residues long. V lost 5 bases and J 2 bases, leaving 10 bases between the germline ends. CDR3 sequence (DNA): TGTGCCAGCAGTCGGGTGTCGACCTACGAGCAGTACTTC. Protein sequence: CASSRVSTYEQYF.

The chain has TRBV5-1 and TRBJ2-1; 11 positions agree with TRBD2. Germline V lookup: CDR1 SGHRS, CDR2 YFSETQ. The V and J ends lost 1 base and 6 bases, in that order; junction bases with no gene match: 9. The CDR3 spans 17 residues. The DNA for the CDR3 is TGCGCCAGCAGCTTGAGGGTTTCTCTAGCGGGAGGCAATGAGCAGTTCTTC. Translating gives CASSLRVSLAGGNEQFF.

Many counts were recorded for this clonotype. The chain combines TRBV12-3 or TRBV12-4 with TRBJ2-1; no firm D call. The ends were cut back, 2 bases at V and 6 bases at J, with 14 bases in the middle. The length of the CDR3 is 15 residues. CDR3 sequence reads: CASSLKVVFSNEQFF. As DNA, the CDR3 is TGTGCCAGCAGTTTAAAGGTAGTTTTCTCCAATGAGCAGTTCTTC.

Only a few counts were recorded for this clonotype. A much larger clone lies a single base off, so this may be a read error. V gene TRBV2 combines with J gene TRBJ2-1; no clear D gene. The germline gives CDR1 SNHLY, CDR2 FYNNEI. This CDR3 contains 16 residues. V was clipped by 4 bases and J by 2 bases, with 15 bases between them. Here the CDR3 reads CASSVETLQAYNEQFF. In DNA form, the CDR3 reads TGTGCCAGCAGTGTTGAGACGTTGCAGGCCTACAATGAGCAGTTCTTC.

Many counts were recorded for this clonotype. DNA of the CDR3: TGTGCCAGCAGGCGAGGGGGGGCGAGCAATCAGCCCCAGCATTTT. Encoded protein: CASRRGGASNQPQHF. The genes are TRBV7-8 and TRBJ1-5, with D tentatively TRBD1 (6 bases). Trimming left V 6 bases short and J 1 base short, with 13 bases between. This CDR3 region has 15 residues. Germline V CDR1 and CDR2: SGHVS, FQNEAQ.

Concerning this clonotype: A much larger clone sits a single nucleotide away, making a read error possible. The rearrangement joins TRBV5-1 to TRBJ1-2; D ambiguous. The CDR3 length is 15 residues. CDR1 and CDR2 from the germline V gene are SGHRS and YFSETQ. Trimming pared 3 bases from V and 2 bases from J, leaving 14 bases between. CDR3 sequence reads: CASSSTGIGNYGYTF. Here the CDR3 DNA reads TGCGCCAGCAGCTCCACCGGGATAGGGAACTATGGCTACACCTTC.

This clonotype turned up a few times. This sequence joins TRBV6-2 or TRBV6-3 and TRBJ1-5; D may be TRBD1 (6 bases). The CDR3 runs to 16 residues. Germline CDR1 reads MNHEY; CDR2 reads SVGEGT. V was trimmed by 3 bases and J by 3 bases, leaving 15 bases between them. The CDR3 region is CASSYQGQPYNQPQHF. The CDR3 region has the DNA TGTGCCAGCAGTTATCAGGGGCAGCCATACAATCAGCCCCAGCATTTT.

At least ten counts were recorded for this clonotype. J is TRBJ2-1 and V is TRBV7-3, with TRBD2 matching over 11 bases. J lost 9 bases, V lost 4 bases, and 8 bases had no gene match. CDR1 is SGHTA, CDR2 FQGTGA, per germline. The CDR3 is made up of 15 amino acids. The DNA of the CDR3 is TGTGCCAGCAGCTCGTTAGCGGGAGGGCCACCTGAGCAGTTCTTC. Its protein is CASSSLAGGPPEQFF.

A note on this clonotype: A read error may produce the germline difference seen at one junction end. CDR3 amino acids: CTSSQGTVTYEQYF. The CDR3 bases are TGTACCAGCAGCCAGGGGACAGTAACTTACGAGCAGTACTTC. The chain carries TRBV14 and TRBJ2-7, with 7 bases fitting TRBD1. Germline-derived CDR1 and CDR2 are SGHDN and FVKESK. The CDR3 length is 14 residues. Using reference TRBV14 and TRBJ2-7 for the parts outside the CDR3, the full variable domain is EAGVTQFPSHSVIEKGQTVTLRCDPISGHDNLYWYRRVMGKEIKFLLHFVKESKQDESGMPNNRFLAERTGGTYSTLKVQPAELEDSGVYFCTSSQGTVTYEQYFGPGTRLTVT.

This clonotype was recorded at least ten times. The chain combines TRBV2 with TRBJ2-5, with 7 bases fitting TRBD1. This CDR3 region has 15 residues. Germline trimming cut 8 bases from V and 3 bases from J; bases unmatched to any gene: 12. Germline values: CDR1 SNHLY, CDR2 FYNNEI. CDR3 residues: CASSGGWVEEETQYF. The CDR3 DNA sequence: TGTGCCAGCTCAGGGGGTTGGGTAGAGGAAGAGACCCAGTACTTC.

In this sample, this clonotype turned up many times. This CDR3 reads CASNMDSRTGELFF. DNA for the CDR3: TGTGCCAGCAACATGGACAGTAGGACCGGGGAGCTGTTTTTT. The rearrangement uses TRBV12-3 or TRBV12-4 and TRBJ2-2, with D possibly TRBD1 on 6 matching bases. V lost 7 bases and J lost 5, with 14 bases in between. The CDR3 runs to 14 residues.

This chain joins TRBV6-1 and TRBJ1-1, with D hard to call. The germline V gene encodes CDR1 MNHNS and CDR2 SASEGT. The V and J ends lost 7 bases and 0 bases respectively, with 15 bases between them. The CDR3 covers 15 residues. CDR3 sequence reads: CASTTLERMNTEAFF. The DNA of the CDR3 is TGTGCCAGCACTACCCTTGAACGGATGAACACTGAAGCTTTCTTT.

This clonotype was picked up many times. The chain has TRBV30 and TRBJ1-3; D unclear. There are 15 residues in the CDR3. Germline lookup yields CDR1 GTSNPN and CDR2 SVGIG (reference sequence). V lost 0 bases, J lost 0 bases, and 9 bases lay in between. This CDR3 is CAWSVGLSSGNTIYF. As DNA, the CDR3 is TGTGCCTGGAGTGTCGGACTGAGCTCTGGAAACACCATATATTTT.

This clonotype has at least ten counts. The rearrangement joins TRBV29-1 to TRBJ1-1, with TRBD1 as a possible D gene (6 bases). V lost 5 bases to trimming and J lost 5 bases, with 15 bases between them. This CDR3 comprises 13 residues. Germline V CDR1 and CDR2: SQVTM, ANQGSEA. The DNA for the CDR3 is TGCAGCGTTCGCCCAGGGGCTTGGACTGAAGCTTTCTTT. Amino acids: CSVRPGAWTEAFF. Based on the CDR3 plus reference TRBV29-1 and TRBJ1-1, the full variable domain is SAVISQKPSRDICQRGTSLTIQCQVDSQVTMMFWYRQQPGQSLTLIATANQGSEATYESGFVIDKFPISRPNLTFSTLTVSNMSPEDSSIYLCSVRPGAWTEAFFGQGTRLTVV.

A few counts support this clonotype. V and J are TRBV7-9 and TRBJ1-1; the match to TRBD1 covers 12 bases. CDR1 is SEHNR, CDR2 FQNEAQ, per germline (reference sequence). V lost 1 base to trimming and J lost 2 bases; unmatched junction nucleotides: 5. This CDR3 has 17 residues. CDR3 region: CASSLGDRGLTNTEAFF. The CDR3 bases are TGTGCCAGCAGCTTAGGGGACAGGGGGCTTACCAACACTGAAGCTTTCTTT.

This clonotype was counted only a few times. The chain links TRBV28 to TRBJ2-1; unclear D gene. Germline CDR1 MDHEN, CDR2 SYDVKM. The V end lost 2 bases, the J end lost 9 bases, and 11 bases lay between the germline ends. The length of the CDR3 is 13 residues. CDR3 region: CASSLTLNFEQFF. The CDR3 nucleotides are TGTGCCAGCAGTTTAACCCTTAACTTTGAGCAGTTCTTC.

This clonotype was seen at least ten times. The junction departs from germline at one end; a sequencing error may be responsible. V is TRBV2 and J is TRBJ2-5, with D hard to call. The CDR3 is 13 residues long. Looked up from germline, CDR1 is SNHLY and CDR2 is FYNNEI. The CDR3 spells CASGWAPQGTQYF. In nucleotides, the CDR3 is TGTGCCAGCGGATGGGCCCCCCAAGGGACCCAGTACTTC.

There are many counts of this clonotype. The chain combines TRBV6-1 with TRBJ2-7, with TRBD1 as a possible D gene (7 bases). The CDR3 is 15 residues long. Per the germline V gene, CDR1 is MNHNS and CDR2 is SASEGT. The V end lost 0 bases, the J end lost 4 bases, and 13 bases lay between the germline ends. DNA for the CDR3: TGTGCCAGCAGTGAAGCGTCGCAGGGGGGATACGAGCAGTACTTC. Translated: CASSEASQGGYEQYF.

This clonotype was recorded many times. The V gene is TRBV20-1, the J gene TRBJ2-3; 7 bases are a match to TRBD2. The CDR3 has 14 amino acids. V shed 6 bases, J shed 1 base, and the junction held 7 bases outside the gene matches. From germline, CDR1 is DFQATT and CDR2 SNEGSKA (reference sequence). DNA for the CDR3: TGCAGTGCACCCCAAGCGGGGCGCACAGATACGCAGTATTTT. Protein product: CSAPQAGRTDTQYF.

This clonotype has a count of ten or more. V and J are TRBV5-1 and TRBJ2-2; D unclear. This CDR3 region has 14 residues. The V end lost 4 bases, the J end lost 2 bases, and 9 bases lay between the germline ends. CDR1 and CDR2 from the germline V gene are SGHRS and YFSETQ. The CDR3 sequence: CASSTHQNTGELFF. The DNA for the CDR3 is TGCGCCAGCAGCACCCACCAAAACACCGGGGAGCTGTTTTTT.

The chain links TRBV19 to TRBJ1-4, with a possible D match to TRBD1 (5 bases). Germline CDR1 LNHDA, CDR2 SQIVND (reference sequence). V lost 7 bases and J lost 6, with 12 bases in between. The CDR3 loop spans 13 amino acids. CDR3 sequence reads: CASKAGSHEKLFF. CDR3 coding DNA: TGTGCCAGTAAGGCAGGGTCCCATGAAAAACTGTTTTTT.

V is TRBV15 and J is TRBJ2-2, with D unclear. CDR1 is LNHNV, CDR2 YYDKDF, per germline (reference sequence). V was trimmed by 4 bases and J by 4 bases, leaving 7 bases between them. This CDR3 has 13 amino acids. Written as DNA, the CDR3 is TGTGCCACCAGCACTTCTTTCACCGGGGAGCTGTTTTTT. Protein: CATSTSFTGELFF. Full variable domain (outside the CDR3, taken from reference TRBV15 and TRBJ2-2): DAMVIQNPRYQVTQFGKPVTLSCSQTLNHNVMYWYQQKSSQAPKLLFHYYDKDFNNEADTPDNFQSRRPNTSFCFLDIRSPGLGDTAMYLCATSTSFTGELFFGEGSRLTVL.

V is TRBV20-1 and J is TRBJ2-5; no firm D call. Trimming stripped 6 bases from V and 5 bases from J, with 10 bases between. The CDR3 length is 11 residues. Germline V gene data show CDR1 as DFQATT and CDR2 as SNEGSKA (reference sequence). DNA of the CDR3: TGCAGTGCCGCGAGTGTGGAGACCCAGTACTTC. Translation: CSAASVETQYF.

The CDR3 region is CASSLSGTEKREGYTF. CDR3 bases: TGCGCCAGCAGCCTATCCGGGACAGAAAAGAGGGAAGGCTACACCTTC. The V and J genes are TRBV5-1 and TRBJ1-2; TRBD1 matches at 7 bases. The CDR3 length is 16 residues. Losses at the gene ends were 4 bases for V and 8 bases for J; bases not matched to a gene: 17. From germline, CDR1 is SGHRS and CDR2 YFSETQ.

The chain uses TRBV19 and TRBJ1-2; D uncertain. This CDR3 spans 13 amino acids. Trimming left V 2 bases short and J 4 bases short, with 8 bases between. Looked up from germline, CDR1 is LNHDA and CDR2 is SQIVND (reference sequence). The CDR3 sequence: CASSIISSYGYTF. CDR3 nucleotides: TGTGCCAGTAGTATAATCTCGTCCTATGGCTACACCTTC.